These 30 T cell receptor beta chains were sequenced from one sample in a study of STAT5B mutations in CD4+ large granular lymphocyte leukemia. Measured with immunoSEQ multiplex PCR; TCRdb has only the in-frame clones, and not every one. The sample has 5,000 or so clones, around 90% seen once. The sequencing input was PBMCs. All receptors derive from a man between 35 and 55 years old with CD4+ T-cell large granular lymphocyte leukemia.

This rearrangement joins TRBV5-4 to TRBJ2-7, with 7 positions matching TRBD2. The V gene's germline CDR1 is SGHNT and CDR2 YYREEE (reference sequence). V shed 5 bases and J 1 base; nucleotides not matched to a gene: 3. This CDR3 is 13 amino acids long. This chain's CDR3 is CASSGRGSYEQYF. The CDR3 region has the DNA TGTGCCAGCAGTGGGAGGGGATCCTACGAGCAGTACTTC.

The rearrangement joins TRBV11-3 to TRBJ2-7, with TRBD2 matching 7 bases. V lost 5 bases to trimming and J lost 3 bases; unmatched junction nucleotides: 10. This CDR3 is 15 amino acids long. CDR1 and CDR2 from the germline V gene are SGHNT and YENEEA. The CDR3 protein is CASSTAPGGYYEQYF. The CDR3 DNA follows: TGTGCCAGCAGCACTGCGCCGGGAGGATACTACGAGCAGTACTTC.

V gene TRBV21-1 combines with J gene TRBJ1-5. TRBV21-1 represents a pseudogene. This CDR3 comprises 18 residues. The CDR3 spells CASSWGEGKKICCQPQHF. The DNA of the CDR3 is TGTGCCAGCAGCTGGGGGGAGGGGAAAAAAATCTGCTGTCAGCCCCAGCATTTT.

Here the CDR3 reads CASSLATSGGGEQFF. In DNA, the CDR3 is TGCGCCAGCAGCTTGGCGACTAGCGGGGGAGGTGAGCAGTTCTTC. The chain has TRBV5-1 and TRBJ2-1, with 12 positions matching TRBD2. The CDR3 runs 15 residues. CDR1 and CDR2 from the germline V gene are SGHRS and YFSETQ. The V gene end was trimmed by 0 bases and the J gene end by 9 bases; junction bases not matched to a gene: 4. Based on the CDR3 plus reference TRBV5-1 and TRBJ2-1, the full variable domain is KAGVTQTPRYLIKTRGQQVTLSCSPISGHRSVSWYQQTPGQGLQFLFEYFSETQRNKGNFPGRFSGRQFSNSRSEMNVSTLELGDSALYLCASSLATSGGGEQFFGPGTRLTVL.

This chain joins TRBV5-5 and TRBJ2-2; D gene unclear. Germline CDR1 is SGHKS and CDR2 is YYEKEE (reference sequence). Trimming stripped 5 bases from V and 6 bases from J, with 11 bases between. The CDR3 sequence is 13 residues long. The CDR3 protein is CASSPLDAGELFF. CDR3 DNA: TGTGCCAGCAGTCCTTTAGACGCCGGGGAGCTGTTTTTT.

This chain links TRBV7-9 with TRBJ2-7; no clear D. V lost 4 bases and J 0 bases, leaving 13 bases between the germline ends. From germline, CDR1 is SEHNR and CDR2 FQNEAQ (reference sequence). The CDR3 extends over 15 amino acids. The CDR3 DNA is TGTGCCAGCAGCTCTCAAGTCGCGAGCTCCTACGAGCAGTACTTC. Amino acid sequence: CASSSQVASSYEQYF.

The chain uses TRBV5-1 and TRBJ2-1; 11 positions agree with TRBD2. V lost 0 bases and J lost 0; bases outside the gene matches: 2. Germline CDR1 reads SGHRS; CDR2 reads YFSETQ. There are 17 residues in the CDR3. The CDR3 DNA is TGCGCCAGCAGCTTGGGGACTAGCGGGCGCTCCTACAATGAGCAGTTCTTC. Its protein is CASSLGTSGRSYNEQFF.

This clone showed up just once. The chain is built from TRBV5-1 and TRBJ2-2; 7 nucleotides agree with TRBD1. Germline trimming cut 2 bases from V and 7 bases from J; bases unmatched to any gene: 5. This CDR3 has 14 residues. Looked up from germline, CDR1 is SGHRS and CDR2 is YFSETQ. In nucleotides, the CDR3 is TGCGCCAGCAGCTTACTCGGACAGGTCGGGGAGCTGTTTTTT. This gives the protein CASSLLGQVGELFF.

The V gene is TRBV21-1, the J gene TRBJ2-1; the D call in the table, TRBD2, was not verified against the DNA. TRBV21-1 is deemed a pseudogene. The CDR3 loop spans 17 amino acids. The CDR3 spells CASSKELRGGPYNEQFF. The CDR3 DNA is TGTGCCAGCAGCAAGGAGCTGCGGGGGGGCCCCTACAATGAGCAGTTCTTC.

The genes are TRBV10-3 and TRBJ1-5; TRBD1 agrees at 12 bases. CDR1 is ENHRY, CDR2 SYGVKD, per germline. CDR3 length equals 17 residues. With V trimmed by 3 bases and J by 3 bases, 6 bases remained unmatched. CDR3 DNA: TGTGCCATCAGTGACCCCGGGACAGGGGGCGACAATCAGCCCCAGCATTTT. This gives the protein CAISDPGTGGDNQPQHF.

This chain's CDR3 is CAWSPNQPGQTGYRYF. The CDR3 DNA reads as TGTGCCTGGAGTCCAAACCAACCGGGACAGACTGGCTATAGGTACTTC. This sequence joins TRBV30 and TRBJ2-7; 7 bases map to TRBD1. Germline assignment: CDR1 GTSNPN and CDR2 SVGIG (reference sequence). The V gene end was trimmed by 2 bases and the J gene end by 12 bases; junction bases not matched to a gene: 22. The CDR3 contains 16 residues.

This clone showed up just once. The chain employs TRBV7-6 and TRBJ2-2, with D tentatively TRBD1 (6 bases). Germline-derived CDR1 and CDR2 are SGHVS and FNYEAQ. The CDR3 is made up of 15 amino acids. Trimming pared 5 bases from V and 4 bases from J, leaving 14 bases between. This CDR3 is CASSQVGQPTGELFF. CDR3 sequence (DNA): TGTGCCAGCAGCCAGGTGGGACAACCCACCGGGGAGCTGTTTTTT. The whole variable domain, filled in from reference TRBV7-6 and TRBJ2-2, reads GAGVSQSPRYKVTKRGQDVALRCDPISGHVSLYWYRQALGQGPEFLTYFNYEAQQDKSGLPNDRFSAERPEGSISTLTIQRTEQRDSAMYRCASSQVGQPTGELFFGEGSRLTVL.

This clone was observed a few times. This rearrangement joins TRBV11-1 to TRBJ2-1; D is perhaps TRBD1 (5 bases). The CDR3 consists of 13 residues. V was pared by 2 bases and J by 4 bases, with 6 bases between. Germline V lookup: CDR1 SGHAT, CDR2 FQDESV (reference sequence). CDR3 coding DNA: TGTGCCAGCAGCTTACAGGGATACAATGAGCAGTTCTTC. Translated, it gives CASSLQGYNEQFF.

The chain joins TRBV2 to TRBJ1-5, with D hard to call. The CDR3 is 15 amino acids. The germline gives CDR1 SNHLY, CDR2 FYNNEI. V lost 5 bases and J 2 bases, leaving 13 bases between the germline ends. The chain's CDR3 is CASSPRRPGNQPQHF. The DNA for the CDR3 is TGTGCCAGCAGTCCAAGGCGACCAGGCAATCAGCCCCAGCATTTT.

The V call is TRBV30, the J call TRBJ1-3; TRBD1 might be the D (6 bases). Germline V gives CDR1 GTSNPN, CDR2 SVGIG (reference sequence). The CDR3 covers 17 residues. Trimming removed 2 bases from V and 0 bases from J, with 17 bases in between. The CDR3 reads CAWSSGFQGRSGNTIYF. The CDR3 DNA is TGTGCCTGGAGTTCTGGATTTCAGGGGCGCTCTGGAAACACCATATATTTT.

V gene TRBV5-5 combines with J gene TRBJ1-1, with TRBD1 identical over 10 bases. V lost 0 bases, J lost 7 bases, and 9 bases stayed unmatched. The CDR3 extends over 16 amino acids. Germline V gene lookup returns CDR1 SGHKS and CDR2 YYEKEE (reference sequence). CDR3 residues: CASSLAGTGDHYEAFF. Written as DNA, the CDR3 is TGTGCCAGCAGCTTGGCTGGGACAGGGGACCACTATGAAGCTTTCTTT.

This chain joins TRBV9 and TRBJ2-7, with 7 bases matching TRBD1. The V gene end was trimmed by 9 bases and the J gene end by 2 bases; junction bases not matched to a gene: 11. CDR1 is SGDLS, CDR2 YYNGEE, per germline. The CDR3 has 14 residues. CDR3 nucleotides: TGTGCCATTGCCGGGACAGCCGATCCCTACGAGCAGTACTTC. Translating gives CAIAGTADPYEQYF.

The gene calls are TRBV5-1 and TRBJ2-3, with D uncertain. The CDR3 sequence is 14 residues long. Trimming cost V 4 bases and J 2 bases, with 11 bases left between them. Germline V gene data show CDR1 as SGHRS and CDR2 as YFSETQ. CDR3 region: CASSLVGATDTQYF. DNA for the CDR3: TGCGCCAGCAGCCTCGTCGGAGCCACAGATACGCAGTATTTT. Complete variable domain (other parts from reference TRBV5-1 and TRBJ2-3): KAGVTQTPRYLIKTRGQQVTLSCSPISGHRSVSWYQQTPGQGLQFLFEYFSETQRNKGNFPGRFSGRQFSNSRSEMNVSTLELGDSALYLCASSLVGATDTQYFGPGTRLTVL.

V and J are TRBV5-1 and TRBJ1-5; possible D gene TRBD1, 6 bases. Trimming took 0 bases from V and 5 from J, leaving 9 bases between them. The CDR3 spans 14 residues. Per the germline V gene, CDR1 is SGHRS and CDR2 is YFSETQ. Here the CDR3 DNA reads TGCGCCAGCAGCTTGGGACAGGAGGATCAGCCCCAGCATTTT. Translated: CASSLGQEDQPQHF. The whole variable domain, remainder taken from reference TRBV5-1 and TRBJ1-5, is KAGVTQTPRYLIKTRGQQVTLSCSPISGHRSVSWYQQTPGQGLQFLFEYFSETQRNKGNFPGRFSGRQFSNSRSEMNVSTLELGDSALYLCASSLGQEDQPQHFGDGTRLSIL.

In this sample, this clone turned up a few times. The rearrangement joins TRBV5-4 to TRBJ2-7; the D gene is possibly TRBD1 (6 bases). This CDR3 region has 12 residues. Looked up from germline, CDR1 is SGHNT and CDR2 is YYREEE (reference sequence). Trimming took 4 bases from V and 5 from J, leaving 10 bases between them. DNA of the CDR3: TGTGCCAGCAGCCGATACAGGGACGAGCAGTACTTC. Amino acids: CASSRYRDEQYF.

The rearrangement links TRBV30 to TRBJ2-2; a weak D match, TRBD2 (6 bases). The germline V gene encodes CDR1 GTSNPN and CDR2 SVGIG (reference sequence). The CDR3 consists of 13 residues. Trimming pared 2 bases from V and 6 bases from J, leaving 10 bases between. CDR3 sequence (DNA): TGTGCCTGGAGTCCCTCGGGGGCCGGGGAGCTGTTTTTT. It specifies CAWSPSGAGELFF.

The gene calls are TRBV7-2 and TRBJ2-7; 11 nucleotides agree with TRBD2. V was clipped by 5 bases and J by 2 bases; unmatched bases: 8. The CDR3 is made up of 16 amino acids. Germline values: CDR1 SGHTA, CDR2 FQGNSA. The CDR3 region is CASSKRLAGRAYEQYF. The CDR3 region has the DNA TGTGCCAGCAGCAAAAGACTAGCGGGACGAGCCTACGAGCAGTACTTC.

The chain uses TRBV2 and TRBJ1-1; D perhaps matches TRBD1 (5 bases). The V end was cut by 3 bases, the J end by 1 base, with 9 bases between. The CDR3 consists of 14 residues. Germline V gene lookup returns CDR1 SNHLY and CDR2 FYNNEI. CDR3 DNA sequence: TGTGCCAGCAGTGAGGGGCAGTGGAACACTGAAGCTTTCTTT. This translates into CASSEGQWNTEAFF. The variable domain in full, with the rest retrieved from reference TRBV2 and TRBJ1-1, is EPEVTQTPSHQVTQMGQEVILRCVPISNHLYFYWYRQILGQKVEFLVSFYNNEISEKSEIFDDQFSVERPDGSNFTLKIRSTKLEDSAMYFCASSEGQWNTEAFFGQGTRLTVV.

The rearrangement uses TRBV10-2 and TRBJ1-3; maybe TRBD1 (6 bases). Germline V CDR1 and CDR2: WSHSY, SAAADI. The CDR3 is 13 residues long. V was pared by 6 bases and J by 1 base, with 7 bases between. CDR3 loop: CASSRGSGNTIYF. Written as DNA, the CDR3 is TGCGCCAGCAGCAGGGGTTCTGGAAACACCATATATTTT.

This chain joins TRBV1 and TRBJ2-2; the table assigns TRBD2, which was not confirmed against the DNA. TRBV1 is listed as a pseudogene. The CDR3 extends over 17 amino acids. Here the CDR3 DNA reads TGCACCAGCAGCCAGGGACTAGCGGGGGGGCGGACCGGGGAGCTGTTTTTT. Its translation is CTSSQGLAGGRTGELFF.

This clone has a handful of counts. V usage is TRBV5-1 and J usage is TRBJ2-2; TRBD1 matches 8 bases. The J segment lost 2 bases and the V segment lost 0 bases, leaving 12 bases of the junction unmatched. The germline gives CDR1 SGHRS, CDR2 YFSETQ. The CDR3 loop spans 19 amino acids. The CDR3 is CASSLALGRGLSNTGELFF. Here the CDR3 DNA reads TGCGCCAGCAGCTTGGCCTTGGGCAGGGGGCTCAGTAACACCGGGGAGCTGTTTTTT.

The chain has TRBV5-5 and TRBJ2-7, with D perhaps TRBD1 (5 bases). The germline gives CDR1 SGHKS, CDR2 YYEKEE (reference sequence). This CDR3 is built from 15 residues. V gave up 4 bases and J gave up 3 bases, with 17 bases separating them. The CDR3 DNA follows: TGTGCCAGCAGCCTTAGGGCAGGGTTAAGCTACGAGCAGTACTTC. Amino acid sequence: CASSLRAGLSYEQYF.

The chain links TRBV5-6 to TRBJ2-7; D assignment may be TRBD1 or TRBD2 (5 bases each). This CDR3 is 14 amino acids long. The V and J ends lost 3 bases and 0 bases respectively, with 10 bases between them. Germline V gives CDR1 SGHDT, CDR2 YYEEEE. CDR3 in amino acids: CASSSRGSSYEQYF. DNA for the CDR3: TGTGCCAGCAGCTCGAGGGGAAGCTCCTACGAGCAGTACTTC.

V is TRBV13 and J is TRBJ2-5; 14 nucleotides line up with TRBD2. Per germline, CDR1 PRHDT and CDR2 FYEKMQ (reference sequence). V lost 2 bases, J lost 5 bases, and 4 bases stayed unmatched. There are 16 residues in the CDR3. The CDR3 region has the DNA TGTGCCAGCAGCTTAAGACTAGCGGGAGGGCGGGAGACCCAGTACTTC. The encoded protein is CASSLRLAGGRETQYF.

CDR3 loop: CASSLTGDENEQFF. The CDR3 DNA reads as TGCGCCAGCAGCTTGACAGGGGACGAGAATGAGCAGTTCTTC. The V call is TRBV5-1, the J call TRBJ2-1, with 7 positions matching TRBD1. This CDR3 is built from 14 residues. The germline V gene encodes CDR1 SGHRS and CDR2 YFSETQ. J was trimmed by 7 bases and V by 1 base; bases with no gene match: 5.